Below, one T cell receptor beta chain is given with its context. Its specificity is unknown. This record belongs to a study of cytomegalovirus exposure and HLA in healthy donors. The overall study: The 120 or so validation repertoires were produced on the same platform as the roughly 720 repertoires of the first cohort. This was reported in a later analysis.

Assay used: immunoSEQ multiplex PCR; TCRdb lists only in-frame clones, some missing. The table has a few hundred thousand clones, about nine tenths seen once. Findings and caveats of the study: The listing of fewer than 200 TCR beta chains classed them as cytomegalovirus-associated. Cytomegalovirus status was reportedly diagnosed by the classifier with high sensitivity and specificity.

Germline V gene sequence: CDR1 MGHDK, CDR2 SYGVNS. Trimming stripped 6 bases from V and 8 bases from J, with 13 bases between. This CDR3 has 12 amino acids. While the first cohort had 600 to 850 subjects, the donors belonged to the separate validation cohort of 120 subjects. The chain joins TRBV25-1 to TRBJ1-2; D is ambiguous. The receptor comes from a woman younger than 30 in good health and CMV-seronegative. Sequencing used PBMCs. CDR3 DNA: TGTGCCAGCAGCAAATTCGAGGGCGGCTACACCTTC. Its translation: CASSKFEGGYTF.